These 18 T cell receptor beta chains were sequenced from one sample in a study of T cell repertoires in cytomegalovirus infection. TCRdb re-derived calls from the reads in MiXCR, one entry per CDR3 protein. The data contain 550,000 to 850,000 distinct CDR3 sequences, around 35% of them singletons. These receptors have no identified antigens. This material consisted of cultured PBMCs, taken from culture after CMV antigen stimulation. Receptors were obtained from a human donor in good health (CMV status not recorded). Some clones in this sample may be carry-over from other donors' samples.

The chain recombines TRBV7-8 with TRBJ2-5; D unresolved. This CDR3 has 15 residues. V was trimmed by 2 bases and J by 7 bases, leaving 17 bases between them. CDR1 is SGHVS and CDR2 is FQNEAQ in the germline V gene. CDR3 amino acids: CASSLPQFGVRTQYF. The DNA for the CDR3 is TGTGCCAGCAGCTTACCACAATTTGGTGTCAGGACCCAGTACTTC.

The rearrangement joins TRBV4-1 to TRBJ1-1; 8 bases are shared with TRBD1. The CDR3 consists of 14 residues. Trimming cost V 3 bases and J 7 bases; bases outside gene matches: 7. The V gene's germline CDR1 is MGHRA and CDR2 YSYEKL. CDR3 in amino acids: CASSHGQGVVEAFF. The CDR3 DNA follows: TGCGCCAGCAGCCACGGACAGGGTGTAGTTGAAGCTTTCTTT.

At least ten counts were recorded for this clonotype. V gene TRBV7-2 combines with J gene TRBJ2-5, with 8 bases lining up with TRBD2. The CDR3 runs 14 residues. Germline V CDR1 and CDR2: SGHTA, FQGNSA. J was trimmed by 1 base and V by 5 bases; bases with no gene match: 3. The CDR3 DNA reads as TGTGCCAGCAGCCCGGGGGGGGGCCAAGAGACCCAGTACTTC. Translation gives CASSPGGGQETQYF.

This clonotype has only a few counts. The chain has TRBV6-1 and TRBJ2-4, with D tentatively TRBD2 (5 bases). Germline V CDR1 and CDR2: MNHNS, SASEGT. The CDR3 contains 14 residues. Trimming shortened V by 5 bases and J by 2 bases, and 10 bases separated the two germline ends. The CDR3 here is CASSRGQTKNIQYF. The CDR3 DNA is TGTGCCAGCAGTAGAGGGCAAACCAAAAACATTCAGTACTTC.

This clonotype was observed a handful of times. The V call is TRBV6-7, the J call TRBJ1-5; D gene unclear. TRBV6-7 is marked as an open reading frame, function uncertain. The ends were cut back, 8 bases at V and 7 bases at J, with 0 bases in the middle. The CDR3 runs to 8 residues. In DNA, the CDR3 is TGTGCCAGCCAGCCCCAGCATTTT. Amino acids: CASQPQHF.

The chain joins TRBV27 to TRBJ2-1; D might be TRBD1 (5 bases). The CDR3 is made up of 13 amino acids. Germline V gives CDR1 MNHEY, CDR2 SMNVEV (reference sequence). V was cut by 3 bases and J by 13 bases, with 16 bases left in between. CDR3 loop: CASSFLIDSSQFF. CDR3 sequence (DNA): TGTGCCAGCAGTTTCTTAATAGACAGCTCCCAGTTCTTC.

This clonotype occurred many times. V usage is TRBV7-2 and J usage is TRBJ2-1; the match to TRBD1 covers 8 bases. Looked up from germline, CDR1 is SGHTA and CDR2 is FQGNSA. Germline trimming cut 5 bases from V and 1 base from J; bases unmatched to any gene: 4. This CDR3 region has 15 residues. The CDR3 sequence: CASSRTGRSYNEQFF. The CDR3 nucleotides read TGTGCCAGCAGCCGGACAGGGAGGTCCTACAATGAGCAGTTCTTC.

The chain combines TRBV19 with TRBJ1-1; D ambiguous. CDR1 and CDR2 (germline): LNHDA, SQIVND (reference sequence). V was cut by 10 bases and J by 3 bases, with 21 bases left in between. The CDR3 sequence is 15 residues long. CDR3 protein: CATLKRVSRDTEAFF. CDR3 DNA sequence: TGTGCCACTCTAAAGAGGGTCTCAAGGGACACTGAAGCTTTCTTT.

The chain recombines TRBV11-3 with TRBJ2-1; weak D call: TRBD2 (6 bases). CDR3 length equals 15 residues. CDR1 is SGHNT and CDR2 is YENEEA in the germline V gene. The V gene lost 1 base and the J gene lost 8 bases, with 15 bases spanning the gap. The CDR3 reads CASSLGLTGVDEQFF. In nucleotides, the CDR3 is TGTGCCAGCAGCTTAGGTCTAACGGGGGTCGATGAGCAGTTCTTC.

The gene calls are TRBV15 and TRBJ2-7, with 10 bases fitting TRBD1. The germline CDR1 and CDR2 sequences are LNHNV and YYDKDF (reference sequence). CDR3 length: 16 amino acids. With 1 base clipped from V and 3 bases from J, the junction kept 6 bases outside the gene matches. CDR3 bases: TGTGCCACCAGCAGAGGAATGGGACAGGGGATCTACGAGCAGTACTTC. Translation gives CATSRGMGQGIYEQYF.

The chain links TRBV6-2 or TRBV6-3 to TRBJ2-5; D remains ambiguous. This CDR3 is built from 12 residues. From germline, CDR1 is MNHEY and CDR2 SVGEGT. V was shortened by 7 bases and J by 4 bases, with 10 bases between the two germline ends. The CDR3: CASNVRRETQYF. CDR3 DNA sequence: TGTGCCAGCAACGTCCGGAGAGAGACCCAGTACTTC.

This clonotype has only a few counts. This rearrangement joins TRBV20-1 to TRBJ2-1; D is uncertain. The V and J ends lost 0 bases and 14 bases respectively, with 11 bases between them. This CDR3 has 11 residues. Per germline, CDR1 DFQATT and CDR2 SNEGSKA (reference sequence). The CDR3 here is CSARDWVEEFF. The CDR3 nucleotides are TGCAGTGCTAGAGATTGGGTAGAAGAGTTCTTC.

This clonotype was detected many times. The chain joins TRBV7-2 to TRBJ1-5, with D possibly TRBD1 on 5 matching bases. Germline CDR1 SGHTA, CDR2 FQGNSA. V gave up 5 bases and J gave up 1 base, with 12 bases separating them. The CDR3 is 15 residues long. The CDR3 loop reads CASSAQGLSNQPQHF. DNA of the CDR3: TGTGCCAGCAGCGCCCAGGGTTTGAGCAATCAGCCCCAGCATTTT.

This clonotype was seen repeatedly, ten times or more. The chain is built from TRBV7-2 and TRBJ1-3, with 8 bases that match TRBD1. The CDR3 is made up of 15 amino acids. Germline-derived CDR1 and CDR2 are SGHTA and FQGNSA. Losses at the gene ends were 5 bases for V and 3 bases for J; bases not matched to a gene: 6. CDR3: CASSIQGVGGNTIYF. CDR3 nucleotides: TGTGCCAGCAGCATACAGGGGGTTGGTGGAAACACCATATATTTT.

In this sample, this clonotype turned up a few times. The V and J genes are TRBV7-9 and TRBJ2-2, with 9 nucleotides matching TRBD2. Germline V gives CDR1 SEHNR, CDR2 FQNEAQ (reference sequence). V dropped 1 base and J dropped 6; count of bases not matched to a gene: 3. CDR3 length equals 15 residues. CDR3 in DNA: TGTGCCAGCAGCTTAGTAGCGGGAGAAGCCGGGGAGCTGTTTTTT. Protein product: CASSLVAGEAGELFF.

The table lists this clonotype with a few counts. This rearrangement joins TRBV20-1 to TRBJ2-5; no firm D call. Trimming cost V 2 bases and J 2 bases, with 12 bases left between them. This CDR3 is built from 14 residues. Germline assignment: CDR1 DFQATT and CDR2 SNEGSKA (reference sequence). Here the CDR3 reads CSARSGSTQETQYF. The CDR3, as DNA: TGCAGTGCTAGATCTGGCTCTACGCAAGAGACCCAGTACTTC.

This clonotype showed up just a few times. The gene calls are TRBV7-9 and TRBJ2-1; D not certain. The V gene lost 5 bases and the J gene lost 10 bases, with 12 bases spanning the gap. The CDR3 is 12 amino acids. Germline loops: CDR1 SEHNR, CDR2 FQNEAQ (reference sequence). The CDR3 nucleotides are TGTGCCAGCAGCCGGCTAGTGGTGGAGCAGTTCTTC. It encodes CASSRLVVEQFF.

This clonotype has just one count. The chain joins TRBV29-1 to TRBJ2-7, with D tentatively TRBD2 (6 bases). Trimming shortened V by 4 bases and J by 4 bases, and 11 bases separated the two germline ends. The CDR3 is 12 amino acids. Germline V CDR1 and CDR2: SQVTM, ANQGSEA. As DNA, the CDR3 is TGCAGCGTTGTCGTTAGCGGATACGAGCAGTACTTC. Protein product: CSVVVSGYEQYF.